This T cell receptor (beta chain) was sequenced for a study of blood T cell repertoires in COVID-19. The CDR3 has 15 amino acids. V shed 6 bases, J shed 6 bases, and the junction held 10 bases outside the gene matches. The germline V gene has CDR1 SGHRS and CDR2 YFSETQ. Produced via immunoSEQ multiplex PCR; TCRdb's table is partial and in-frame only. The sample has around 420,000 clones; roughly 90% are singletons. The sequence came from a woman aged 35 to 49 with acute COVID-19. The source material was PBMCs or T cells enriched from blood (not recorded which). This chain uses TRBV5-1 with TRBJ2-7, with 12 bases lining up with TRBD1. The CDR3 loop is CASTISGTGGIEQYF. In nucleotides, the CDR3 is TGCGCCAGCACCATTTCCGGGACAGGGGGCATCGAGCAGTACTTC.